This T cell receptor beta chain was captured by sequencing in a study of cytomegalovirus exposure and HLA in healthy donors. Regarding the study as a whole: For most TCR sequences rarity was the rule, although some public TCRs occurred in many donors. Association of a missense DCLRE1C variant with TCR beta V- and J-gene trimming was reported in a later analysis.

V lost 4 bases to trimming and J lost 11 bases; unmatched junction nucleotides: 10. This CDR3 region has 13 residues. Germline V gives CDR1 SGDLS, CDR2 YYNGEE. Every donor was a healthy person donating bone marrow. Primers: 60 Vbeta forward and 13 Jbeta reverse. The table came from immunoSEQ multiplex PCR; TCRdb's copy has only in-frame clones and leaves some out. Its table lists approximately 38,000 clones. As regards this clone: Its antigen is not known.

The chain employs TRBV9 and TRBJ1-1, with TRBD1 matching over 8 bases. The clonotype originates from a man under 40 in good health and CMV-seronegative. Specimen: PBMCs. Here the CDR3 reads CASSPRGRGQAFF. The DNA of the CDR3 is TGTGCCAGCAGCCCCCGAGGCAGGGGGCAGGCTTTCTTT.